These 10 T cell receptor beta chains originate from one sample sequenced in a study of blood T cell repertoires in COVID-19. Measured with immunoSEQ multiplex PCR; TCRdb has only the in-frame clones, and not every one. The sample yields some 210,000 clones, about 83% seen once. Sample: peripheral blood. Source of these receptors: a woman aged 70-85 years with active or convalescent COVID-19.

V is TRBV12-5 and J is TRBJ1-2; 8 bases map to TRBD1. The CDR3 has 14 amino acids. Germline CDR1 LGHNT, CDR2 FRNRAP. V dropped 5 bases and J dropped 4; count of bases not matched to a gene: 6. The CDR3 DNA sequence: TGTGCTAGTGGTCGACAGGGGCTAGGCTATGGCTACACCTTC. The encoded protein is CASGRQGLGYGYTF.

CDR3 loop: CSARQGNIQYF. In DNA, the CDR3 is TGCAGTGCTAGACAGGGAAACATTCAGTACTTC. The rearrangement joins TRBV20-1 to TRBJ2-4; a possible D gene is TRBD1 (5 bases). There are 11 residues in the CDR3. The germline V gene has CDR1 DFQATT and CDR2 SNEGSKA (reference sequence). Between the trimmed V and J ends, which lost 2 bases and 6 bases, there was a span of 5 bases.

The chain uses TRBV5-1 and TRBJ1-2, with 8 bases lining up with TRBD1. This CDR3 contains 16 residues. Germline V gene lookup returns CDR1 SGHRS and CDR2 YFSETQ. J gave up 7 bases and V 0 bases, and 11 bases lay outside the gene matches. In DNA, the CDR3 is TGCGCCAGCAGCTTGGTCTTACTCGACAGGGGTAGTGGCTACACCTTC. This sequence encodes CASSLVLLDRGSGYTF.

The chain joins TRBV28 to TRBJ2-1; maybe TRBD2 (7 bases). V lost 2 bases and J 8 bases, leaving 10 bases between the germline ends. This CDR3 is built from 13 residues. Germline V gene lookup returns CDR1 MDHEN and CDR2 SYDVKM. The DNA for the CDR3 is TGTGCCAGCAGTTTAGGGGGGGCTTATGAGCAGTTCTTC. Its protein product is CASSLGGAYEQFF.

The chain uses TRBV6-5 and TRBJ2-1, with TRBD2 matching 9 bases. Trimming at V came to 5 bases and at J to 6 bases, leaving 8 bases not matched to a gene. This CDR3 comprises 15 residues. Germline CDR1 and CDR2: MNHEY and SVGAGI. The CDR3 nucleotides read TGTGCCAGCAGTCGGATAGCGGGAGTAGCCAATGAGCAGTTCTTC. Residues: CASSRIAGVANEQFF.

The V call is TRBV7-9, the J call TRBJ1-1; D not resolved. V was pared by 8 bases and J by 4 bases, with 14 bases between. Looked up from germline, CDR1 is SEHNR and CDR2 is FQNEAQ (reference sequence). The CDR3 contains 13 residues. The CDR3 loop reads CASHQAGSTEAFF. CDR3 in DNA: TGTGCCAGCCACCAGGCCGGAAGCACTGAAGCTTTCTTT.

The chain joins TRBV5-1 to TRBJ2-5, with D uncertain. Germline assignment: CDR1 SGHRS and CDR2 YFSETQ. This CDR3 spans 13 amino acids. The V gene lost 4 bases and the J gene lost 2 bases, with 9 bases spanning the gap. The chain's CDR3 is CASSPRSQETQYF. DNA of the CDR3: TGCGCCAGCAGCCCCCGGTCACAAGAGACCCAGTACTTC.

The chain couples TRBV5-4 to TRBJ2-3; 10 bases are a match to TRBD2. This CDR3 spans 15 amino acids. Looked up from germline, CDR1 is SGHNT and CDR2 is YYREEE (reference sequence). The V segment lost 1 base and the J segment 4 bases; nucleotides outside the gene matches: 3. The CDR3 DNA is TGTGCCAGCAGCTTGTCAAGCGGGAGGGCAGATACGCAGTATTTT. It translates to CASSLSSGRADTQYF.

This chain joins TRBV5-1 and TRBJ1-6; D remains unclear. CDR3 size: 22 residues. The ends were cut back, 4 bases at V and 0 bases at J, with 29 bases in the middle. Germline CDR1 and CDR2: SGHRS and YFSETQ. Here the CDR3 DNA reads TGCGCCAGCAGCGGCTCCCCCGGGTCGAGGTTCAGTGCGAGCTCCTATAATTCACCCCTCCACTTT. This gives the protein CASSGSPGSRFSASSYNSPLHF.

The chain combines TRBV5-4 with TRBJ2-1; 7 bases fit TRBD2. The V segment lost 4 bases and the J segment 7 bases; nucleotides outside the gene matches: 8. CDR1 SGHNT and CDR2 YYREEE come from the germline V gene (reference sequence). This CDR3 region has 14 residues. CDR3 protein: CASSPRTGGNEQFF. The CDR3 DNA is TGTGCCAGCAGCCCCCGGACGGGGGGAAATGAGCAGTTCTTC.